A single sample gave rise to the 10 T cell receptor beta chains below, sequenced in a study of T-cell reconstitution after alpha-beta-depleted transplantation in children. Preparing the TCRbeta library involved the use of unique molecular identifiers. TCRdb reprocessed the PCR reads with MiXCR, giving one entry per CDR3 protein. The table shows fewer than 350,000 distinct CDR3 sequences, with about 9.5% occurring only once. The sequencing here drew on PBMCs, taken before TCRalphabeta/CD19-depleted stem cell transplant. The source of these receptors is a boy in the first two years of life with acute myeloid leukemia, due to receive a stem cell transplant.

Regarding this clonotype: This sequence may be a read error, since a much larger clone differs from it by one base. The V call is TRBV28, the J call TRBJ2-7, with 7 bases aligning to TRBD1. Per the germline V gene, CDR1 is MDHEN and CDR2 is SYDVKM. The CDR3 totals 12 residues. The DNA of the CDR3 is TGTGCCAGCTGTTTAGACAGGGCGGAGCAGTACTTC. Translation: CASCLDRAEQYF. Together with reference TRBV28 and TRBJ2-7, the CDR3 gives the full variable domain: DVKVTQSSRYLVKRTGEKVFLECVQDMDHENMFWYRQDPGLGLRLIYFSYDVKMKEKGDIPEGYSVSREKKERFSLILESASTNQTSMYLCASCLDRAEQYFGPGTRLTVT.

In its sample, this clonotype was seen many times. The chain has TRBV28 and TRBJ2-7, with D possibly TRBD2 on 5 matching bases. The V gene's germline CDR1 is MDHEN and CDR2 SYDVKM. This CDR3 is built from 15 residues. Trimming pared 4 bases from V and 9 bases from J, leaving 22 bases between. CDR3 amino acids: CASSSTKDYGIRQYF. The CDR3, as DNA: TGTGCCAGCAGTTCCACAAAAGACTACGGCATAAGGCAGTACTTC.

At least ten counts were recorded for this clonotype. The rearrangement uses TRBV28 and TRBJ1-1; 12 positions match TRBD1. After removal of 3 bases from V and 1 base from J, the junction contained 6 bases not matched to a gene. This CDR3 is built from 17 residues. Germline V gene sequence: CDR1 MDHEN, CDR2 SYDVKM. Here the CDR3 reads CASSLLGQGARNTEAFF. CDR3 nucleotides: TGTGCCAGCAGTTTGTTGGGACAGGGGGCGCGGAACACTGAAGCTTTCTTT. Using reference TRBV28 and TRBJ1-1 for the parts outside the CDR3, the full variable domain is DVKVTQSSRYLVKRTGEKVFLECVQDMDHENMFWYRQDPGLGLRLIYFSYDVKMKEKGDIPEGYSVSREKKERFSLILESASTNQTSMYLCASSLLGQGARNTEAFFGQGTRLTVV.

This clonotype was recorded at least ten times. The chain combines TRBV4-3 with TRBJ1-5; TRBD1 might be the D (6 bases). The ends were cut back, 3 bases at V and 6 bases at J, with 12 bases in the middle. This CDR3 is built from 14 residues. The germline V gene encodes CDR1 LGHNA and CDR2 YSLEER. The CDR3 is CASSQDRDGQPQHF. CDR3 sequence (DNA): TGCGCCAGCAGCCAGGACAGAGACGGTCAGCCCCAGCATTTT.

J is TRBJ1-1 and V is TRBV19; no firm D call. Germline CDR1 reads LNHDA; CDR2 reads SQIVND (reference sequence). The CDR3 loop spans 13 amino acids. The V end lost 6 bases, the J end lost 3 bases, and 11 bases lay between the germline ends. CDR3 DNA: TGTGCCAGTAGCACCACACGGGACACTGAAGCTTTCTTT. The encoded protein is CASSTTRDTEAFF.

This clonotype was recorded many times. V is TRBV4-2 and J is TRBJ2-1; the match to TRBD1 covers 10 bases. Germline CDR1 is LGHNA and CDR2 is YNFKEQ. This CDR3 is 18 amino acids long. V trimming: 3 bases; J trimming: 4 bases; junction bases outside the gene matches: 12. The DNA for the CDR3 is TGTGCCAGCAGCCATCCGGGACAGGGGTCATTACCTTACAATGAGCAGTTCTTC. Translating it yields CASSHPGQGSLPYNEQFF.

At least ten counts were recorded for this clonotype. The chain recombines TRBV7-9 with TRBJ1-2, with TRBD1 identical over 8 bases. The germline V gene encodes CDR1 SEHNR and CDR2 FQNEAQ (reference sequence). This CDR3 has 16 amino acids. With V trimmed by 5 bases and J by 0 bases, 8 bases remained unmatched. CDR3 bases: TGTGCCAGCAGCCCAGGGGGCAGTGCCGCTAACTATGGCTACACCTTC. It specifies CASSPGGSAANYGYTF.

The sample holds many counts of this clonotype. The rearrangement joins TRBV10-3 to TRBJ2-1; TRBD1 is a possible D gene (5 bases). The germline V gene encodes CDR1 ENHRY and CDR2 SYGVKD. The CDR3 has 12 amino acids. The V end was cut by 6 bases, the J end by 5 bases, with 8 bases between. In DNA form, the CDR3 reads TGTGCCATCAGACCCAGGGACAATGAGCAGTTCTTC. Protein product: CAIRPRDNEQFF.

This clonotype was picked up many times. J is TRBJ2-3 and V is TRBV7-6; TRBD2 is a possible D gene (5 bases). Germline CDR1 reads SGHVS; CDR2 reads FNYEAQ. V shed 4 bases and J shed 0 bases, with 14 bases lying between them. The CDR3 has 16 amino acids. The CDR3 spells CASSSDGERSTDTQYF. CDR3 DNA sequence: TGTGCCAGCAGCTCAGACGGGGAGAGGAGCACAGATACGCAGTATTTT.

The V call is TRBV7-2, the J call TRBJ1-5, with a possible D match to TRBD1 (5 bases). The CDR3 is made up of 14 amino acids. The V and J ends lost 4 bases and 0 bases respectively, with 7 bases between them. Germline V gene lookup returns CDR1 SGHTA and CDR2 FQGNSA. For the CDR3, the DNA is TGTGCCAGCAGCTACAGGTCTAGCAATCAGCCCCAGCATTTT. Amino acid sequence: CASSYRSSNQPQHF.